The 13 T cell receptor beta chains below were found in one sample sequenced in a study of blood T cells in healthy people across ages. Sample-barcoded 5' priming and a J-beta primer mix drove a second PCR of roughly 6 to 12 cycles. Via MiXCR, TCRdb re-called the 5' RACE reads, giving one row per CDR3 protein. The repertoire holds 1 million to 1.2 million distinct CDR3 sequences, with more than 30% as singletons. The sample was blood. The receptors stem from a man aged 18 to 30 in good health.

DNA for the CDR3: TGCAGTGCTGGAGCCCGGGGGCCCCGATACAATGAGCAGTTCTTC. Its translation: CSAGARGPRYNEQFF. The chain is built from TRBV20-1 and TRBJ2-1, with D perhaps assigned TRBD1 or TRBD2 (6 bases each). Looked up from germline, CDR1 is DFQATT and CDR2 is SNEGSKA (reference sequence). The length of the CDR3 is 15 residues. Trimming pared 5 bases from V and 4 bases from J, leaving 18 bases between.

This chain uses TRBV6-6 with TRBJ2-5, with a possible D match to TRBD1 (6 bases). Germline loops: CDR1 MNHNY, CDR2 SVGAGI (reference sequence). Trimming left V 2 bases short and J 3 bases short, with 10 bases between. The CDR3 totals 14 residues. Here the CDR3 DNA reads TGTGCCAGCAGTTACCGACAGGAGAAAGAGACCCAGTACTTC. It encodes CASSYRQEKETQYF.

This clonotype was observed many times. The V gene is TRBV18, the J gene TRBJ2-7; D not certain. Near its end, the DNA agrees better with TRBJ2-5, so the J call may be wrong. CDR1 and CDR2 (germline): KGHSH, LQKENI. The CDR3 sequence is 13 residues long. CDR3 DNA: TGTGCCAGCACAAATAATGTTTGGCAGACCCAGTACTTC. Translated: CASTNNVWQTQYF.

In its sample, this clonotype was seen many times. The J gene is TRBJ2-1, the V gene TRBV3-1; 11 nucleotides line up with TRBD2. Germline-derived CDR1 and CDR2 are LGHDT and YNNKEL (reference sequence). This CDR3 contains 15 residues. V lost 3 bases to trimming and J lost 7 bases; unmatched junction nucleotides: 5. CDR3 sequence: CASSHLAGGMNEQFF. CDR3 nucleotide sequence: TGTGCCAGCAGCCACCTAGCGGGGGGTATGAATGAGCAGTTCTTC.

V gene TRBV12-5 combines with J gene TRBJ1-2, with D possibly being TRBD1 (6 bases). Germline values: CDR1 LGHNT, CDR2 FRNRAP. Deletions cut 6 bases from V and 8 bases from J, with 16 bases between. The CDR3 has 13 residues. The CDR3: CASGPVGAGGYTF. CDR3 nucleotides: TGTGCTAGTGGCCCCGTGGGGGCCGGGGGCTACACCTTC.

The J gene is TRBJ2-3, the V gene TRBV7-2; D gene ambiguous. The length of the CDR3 is 15 residues. V was pared by 4 bases and J by 2 bases, with 13 bases between. The V gene's germline CDR1 is SGHTA and CDR2 FQGNSA. As DNA, the CDR3 is TGTGCCAGCAGCTGGACGAGAGCCTTCACAGATACGCAGTATTTT. Its translation: CASSWTRAFTDTQYF.

J is TRBJ2-1 and V is TRBV24-1; D gene uncertain. V was shortened by 1 base and J by 4 bases, with 10 bases between the two germline ends. Germline CDR1 and CDR2: KGHDR and SFDVKD. This CDR3 region has 15 residues. CDR3 DNA sequence: TGTGCCACCAGTGATTTAAACAGCAGATACAATGAGCAGTTCTTC. Its translation: CATSDLNSRYNEQFF.

The chain has TRBV6-2 or TRBV6-3 and TRBJ1-1, with TRBD1 as a possible D gene (5 bases). CDR3 length: 15 residues. Germline-derived CDR1 and CDR2 are MNHEY and SVGEGT. Trimming took off 5 bases at V and 5 bases at J, with 18 bases between the two ends. CDR3: CASSRGGWVYTEAFF. In DNA form, the CDR3 reads TGTGCCAGCAGTAGGGGAGGGTGGGTTTATACTGAAGCTTTCTTT.

This clonotype was seen only a few times. The chain links TRBV12-3 or TRBV12-4 to TRBJ1-5; 7 nucleotides align to TRBD1. The ends lost 6 bases at V and 6 bases at J; junction bases unmatched: 5. This CDR3 is 13 amino acids long. The DNA for the CDR3 is TGTGCCAGCAGCCAAAACAGGGGTCAGCCCCAGCATTTT. Its protein is CASSQNRGQPQHF.

J is TRBJ1-4 and V is TRBV7-6; D not resolved. Trimming stripped 1 base from V and 3 bases from J, with 21 bases between. The CDR3 spans 19 residues. Per the germline V gene, CDR1 is SGHVS and CDR2 is FNYEAQ. For the CDR3, the DNA is TGTGCCAGCAGCTTAGAATCTTTTGCCAGCCGCGCCTCTAATGAAAAACTGTTTTTT. Translation gives CASSLESFASRASNEKLFF.

This chain's CDR3 is CASSPWGSALKQETQYF. DNA for the CDR3: TGTGCCAGCAGCCCCTGGGGGTCAGCGTTGAAGCAAGAGACCCAGTACTTC. The V gene is TRBV21-1, the J gene TRBJ2-5; the tabulated D call, TRBD1, remains unverified against the DNA. TRBV21-1 has pseudogene status. There are 17 residues in the CDR3.

This clonotype was recorded once. This may arise from a read error, as a much more abundant clone is one base away. The gene calls are TRBV5-5 and TRBJ1-4; no definite D call. The CDR3 is 14 amino acids. Trimming took off 3 bases at V and 8 bases at J, with 14 bases between the two ends. Per the germline V gene, CDR1 is SGHKS and CDR2 is YYEKEE (reference sequence). The DNA for the CDR3 is TGTGCCAGCAGCTCGGGCCTCAGCGGGGAAAAACTGTTTTTT. Its protein is CASSSGLSGEKLFF.

The J gene is TRBJ2-7, the V gene TRBV3-1; TRBD1 aligns across 11 bases. The end of the DNA is better explained by TRBJ2-4, so the J call may be wrong. The CDR3 covers 14 residues. Germline V gene sequence: CDR1 LGHDT, CDR2 YNNKEL (reference sequence). CDR3 sequence reads: CASSQSGTGGIQYF. For the CDR3, the DNA is TGTGCCAGCAGCCAATCCGGGACAGGGGGCATTCAGTACTTC.